Sequencing of this T cell receptor (beta chain) was carried out in a study of identical twins. TCRdb processed the 5' RACE reads anew with MiXCR; each CDR3 protein has one entry. The sample contains about 190,000 distinct CDR3 sequences, more than 15% of which appear only once. This sample was also put to use in a study of T cells expressing NK-cell markers.

This TCR came from a woman between 18 and 29 years old in good health. The sample was CD8+ T cells sorted from blood.

This CDR3 reads CSARALYDTQYF. The CDR3 nucleotides are TGCAGTGCTAGGGCCCTCTACGATACGCAGTATTTT. This chain joins TRBV20-1 and TRBJ2-3; D unclear. The CDR3 consists of 12 residues. Germline V lookup: CDR1 DFQATT, CDR2 SNEGSKA (reference sequence). With 3 bases removed from V and 6 bases from J, the gap between germline ends came to 10 bases.